These T cell receptor beta chains were read from a single sample in a study of shared clonotypes between healthy human individuals. Sequencing used immunoSEQ multiplex PCR; TCRdb keeps in-frame clones, though not all of them. Of nearly 1 million clones detected, approximately 80% appear once; the ten largest clones hold nearly 1.5%. Sequencing was done on a sample of memory CD4+ T cells sorted from blood. The receptors were sampled from a young man in good health. Both conserved end residues are part of each CDR3. The D gene is left open where the match is weak. Only some rows state a clone size, as once, few, many or a class for expanded clones.

d_gene,v_gene,j_gene,abundance,CDR3aa,CDR3nt
TRBD2,TRBV5-1,TRBJ2-2,.,CASSLARGGTGELFF,TGCGCCAGCAGCTTGGCACGCGGGGGAACCGGGGAGCTGTTTTTT
.,TRBV5-1,TRBJ2-7,few,CASSLEGSEQYF,TGCGCCAGCAGCTTGGAGGGATCCGAGCAGTACTTC
.,TRBV29-1,TRBJ1-1,few,CSVQAGMNTEAFF,TGCAGCGTGCAGGCAGGGATGAACACTGAAGCTTTCTTT
.,TRBV5-1,TRBJ2-5,few,CASSEQGIQETQYF,TGCGCCAGCAGCGAACAAGGCATCCAAGAGACCCAGTACTTC
.,TRBV6-5,TRBJ1-3,.,CASSSSQRNTIYF,TGTGCCAGCAGTTCTTCCCAGAGAAACACCATATATTTT
TRBD1,TRBV6-1,TRBJ1-1,.,CASSAGQGVSTEAFF,TGTGCCAGCAGCGCAGGACAGGGGGTTTCCACTGAAGCTTTCTTT
.,TRBV6-1,TRBJ1-5,.,CASRGDKPNQPQHF,TGTGCCAGCAGAGGCGACAAGCCCAATCAGCCCCAGCATTTT
.,TRBV2,TRBJ2-5,.,CASRRARQETQYF,TGTGCCAGCAGGAGGGCTAGACAAGAGACCCAGTACTTC
.,TRBV4-1,TRBJ2-1,.,CASSQDLGSSPKQFF,TGCGCCAGCAGCCAAGACTTGGGTTCCTCTCCAAAGCAGTTCTTC
.,TRBV5-1,TRBJ2-7,once,CASSLVPYEQYF,TGCGCCAGCAGCTTGGTCCCATACGAGCAGTACTTC
TRBD1,TRBV5-4,TRBJ2-7,.,CASSPAGDRVPYEQYF,TGTGCCAGCAGCCCCGCCGGGGACAGGGTACCCTACGAGCAGTACTTC
TRBD1,TRBV4-2,TRBJ1-2,.,CASSQPGQGLNGYTF,TGTGCCAGCAGCCAACCAGGACAGGGACTAAATGGCTACACCTTC
TRBD1,TRBV5-1,TRBJ2-7,.,CASSFGQETYEQYF,TGCGCCAGCAGCTTTGGACAGGAGACCTACGAGCAGTACTTC
TRBD2,TRBV7-2,TRBJ2-5,.,CASSISSGSSETQYF,TGTGCCAGCAGCATCTCTAGCGGGAGTTCAGAGACCCAGTACTTC
.,TRBV2,TRBJ2-7,.,CASKEGSNEQYF,TGTGCCAGCAAGGAGGGATCGAACGAGCAGTACTTC
.,TRBV10-2,TRBJ2-3,.,CASFSGTTDTQYF,TGCGCCAGCTTTAGCGGCACCACAGATACGCAGTATTTT
TRBD1,TRBV19,TRBJ2-7,.,CASSMGQAYEQYF,TGTGCCAGTAGTATGGGACAGGCCTACGAGCAGTACTTC
.,TRBV5-1,TRBJ1-1,once,CASSSTFGRGGTEAFF,TGCGCCAGCAGTTCAACATTCGGCAGGGGTGGCACTGAAGCTTTCTTT
TRBD2,TRBV23-1,TRBJ2-4,.,CASSSSGLNIQYF,TGCGCCAGCAGTTCTAGCGGGCTGAACATTCAGTACTTC
.,TRBV7-6,TRBJ2-3,.,CASSFSSTDTQYF,TGTGCCAGCAGCTTCTCAAGCACAGATACGCAGTATTTT
TRBD2,TRBV7-2,TRBJ2-1,.,CASSLTSGGVYEQFF,TGTGCCAGCAGCTTGACTAGCGGGGGGGTATATGAGCAGTTCTTC
.,TRBV9,TRBJ1-2,.,CASSANSGAGGYTF,TGTGCCAGCAGCGCCAATTCAGGGGCGGGAGGCTACACCTTC
.,TRBV28,TRBJ1-2,few,CASVKGRGVRGYTF,TGTGCCAGCGTGAAAGGCAGGGGCGTGCGTGGCTACACCTTC
.,TRBV7-3,TRBJ1-6,.,CASRRRKNNSPLHF,TGTGCCAGCAGGAGACGGAAAAATAATTCACCCCTCCACTTT
.,TRBV28,TRBJ1-5,once,CASSFSGNQPQHF,TGTGCCAGCAGTTTTTCGGGGAATCAGCCCCAGCATTTT
TRBD2,TRBV5-1,TRBJ2-1,few,CASSLVTGGGANEQFF,TGCGCCAGCAGCTTGGTTACTGGCGGGGGGGCAAATGAGCAGTTCTTC